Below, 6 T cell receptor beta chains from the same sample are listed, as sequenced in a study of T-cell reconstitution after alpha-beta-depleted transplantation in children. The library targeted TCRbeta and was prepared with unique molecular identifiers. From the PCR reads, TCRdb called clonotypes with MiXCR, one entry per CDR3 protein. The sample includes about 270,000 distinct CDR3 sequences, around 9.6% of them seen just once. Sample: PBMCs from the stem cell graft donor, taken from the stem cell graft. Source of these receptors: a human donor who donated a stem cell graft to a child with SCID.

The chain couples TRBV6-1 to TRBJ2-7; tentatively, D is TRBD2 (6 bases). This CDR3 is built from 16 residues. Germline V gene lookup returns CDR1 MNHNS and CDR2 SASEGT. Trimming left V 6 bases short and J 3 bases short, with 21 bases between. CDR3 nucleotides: TGTGCCAGCAGCCCCAGCGGGCTGGCGGTTTTCTACGAGCAGTACTTC. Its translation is CASSPSGLAVFYEQYF.

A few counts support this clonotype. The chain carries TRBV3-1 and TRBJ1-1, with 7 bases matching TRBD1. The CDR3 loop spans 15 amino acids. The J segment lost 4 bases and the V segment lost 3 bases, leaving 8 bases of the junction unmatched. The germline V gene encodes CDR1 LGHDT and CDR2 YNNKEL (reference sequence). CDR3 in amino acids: CASSQPGQGGTEAFF. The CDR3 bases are TGTGCCAGCAGCCAGCCGGGGCAGGGGGGCACTGAAGCTTTCTTT. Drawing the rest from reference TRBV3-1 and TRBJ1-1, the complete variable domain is DTAVSQTPKYLVTQMGNDKSIKCEQNLGHDTMYWYKQDSKKFLKIMFSYNNKELIINETVPNRFSPKSPDKAHLNLHINSLELGDSAVYFCASSQPGQGGTEAFFGQGTRLTVV.

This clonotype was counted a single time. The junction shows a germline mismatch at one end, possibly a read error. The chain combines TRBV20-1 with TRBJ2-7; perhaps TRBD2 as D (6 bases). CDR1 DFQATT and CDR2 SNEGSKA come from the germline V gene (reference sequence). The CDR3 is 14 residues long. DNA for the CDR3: TGCAGTGCTAGCCGGGCTAGCGCCAGCTACGAGAAGTACTTC. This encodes CSASRASASYEKYF.

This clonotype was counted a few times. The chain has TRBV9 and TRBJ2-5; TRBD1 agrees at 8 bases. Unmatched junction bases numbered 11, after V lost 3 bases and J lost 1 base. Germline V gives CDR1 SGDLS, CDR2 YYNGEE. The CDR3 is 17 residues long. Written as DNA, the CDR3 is TGTGCCAGCAGCGGACAGGGGAGCCGAGGCTCCCAAGAGACCCAGTACTTC. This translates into CASSGQGSRGSQETQYF.

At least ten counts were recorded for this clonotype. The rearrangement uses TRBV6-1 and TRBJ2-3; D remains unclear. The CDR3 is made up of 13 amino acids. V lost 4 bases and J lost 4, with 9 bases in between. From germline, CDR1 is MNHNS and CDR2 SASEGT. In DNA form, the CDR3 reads TGTGCCAGCAGTGCCGCCGTCCCAGATACGCAGTATTTT. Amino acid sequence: CASSAAVPDTQYF.

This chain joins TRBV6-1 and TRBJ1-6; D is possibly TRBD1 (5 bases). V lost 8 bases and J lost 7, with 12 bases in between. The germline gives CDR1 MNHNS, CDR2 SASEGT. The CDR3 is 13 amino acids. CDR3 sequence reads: CASDSVSNSPLHF. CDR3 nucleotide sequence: TGTGCCAGCGACAGTGTCTCGAATTCACCCCTCCACTTT.